Below are 32 T cell receptor beta chains sequenced from a single sample in a study of T cell repertoires in cytomegalovirus infection. MiXCR, run by TCRdb on the reads, gives a single entry per CDR3 protein. The data show around 310,000 distinct CDR3 sequences, 15% to 20% seen once. Material for sequencing was PBMCs. The receptors were sampled from a human donor in good health (CMV status not recorded). Some clones in this sample may be carry-over from other donors' samples.

This chain joins TRBV12-3 or TRBV12-4 and TRBJ1-2; TRBD1 agrees at 7 bases. CDR3 length: 13 residues. Germline trimming cut 5 bases from V and 5 bases from J; bases unmatched to any gene: 5. CDR3: CASSPGGRYGYTF. The CDR3, as DNA: TGTGCCAGCAGTCCAGGGGGTAGGTATGGCTACACCTTC.

V is TRBV2 and J is TRBJ2-5; 7 nucleotides line up with TRBD1. CDR3 length: 14 amino acids. Per germline, CDR1 SNHLY and CDR2 FYNNEI. V gave up 6 bases and J gave up 1 base; unmatched junction bases: 5. The CDR3 nucleotides are TGTGCCAGCAGGTTAGGGACAGCCCAAGAGACCCAGTACTTC. Its translation: CASRLGTAQETQYF. Filled out from reference TRBV2 and TRBJ2-5, the complete variable domain reads EPEVTQTPSHQVTQMGQEVILRCVPISNHLYFYWYRQILGQKVEFLVSFYNNEISEKSEIFDDQFSVERPDGSNFTLKIRSTKLEDSAMYFCASRLGTAQETQYFGPGTRLLVL.

This clonotype was observed many times. The rearrangement joins TRBV12-3 or TRBV12-4 to TRBJ2-7; 9 nucleotides line up with TRBD1. J gave up 0 bases and V 3 bases, and 12 bases lay outside the gene matches. The CDR3 is 18 residues long. The CDR3 here is CASSFSISGTGSSYEQYF. DNA for the CDR3: TGTGCCAGCAGTTTCTCGATCTCCGGGACAGGGAGCTCCTACGAGCAGTACTTC.

This clonotype appeared a few times. V usage is TRBV28 and J usage is TRBJ1-4; no clear D gene. CDR1 and CDR2 from the germline V gene are MDHEN and SYDVKM. The CDR3 extends over 13 amino acids. Between the trimmed V and J ends, which lost 3 bases and 7 bases, there was a span of 9 bases. In nucleotides, the CDR3 is TGTGCCAGCAGTTTCTTCGGACGTGAAAAACTGTTTTTT. Its translation: CASSFFGREKLFF.

The rearrangement joins TRBV4-3 to TRBJ2-7; D is unclear. V lost 4 bases and J 6 bases, leaving 1 base between the germline ends. This CDR3 contains 9 residues. Germline CDR1 is LGHNA and CDR2 is YSLEER. CDR3 DNA sequence: TGCGCCAGCAGCCTCGAGCAGTACTTC. It specifies CASSLEQYF.

This clonotype was detected only a few times. This sequence joins TRBV6-5 and TRBJ2-3; TRBD2 matches 7 bases. V lost 4 bases, J lost 5 bases, and 3 bases stayed unmatched. The CDR3 sequence is 13 residues long. Germline-derived CDR1 and CDR2 are MNHEY and SVGAGI. The CDR3 region has the DNA TGTGCCAGCAGTTCGGGGGGAATAGATACGCAGTATTTT. Protein sequence: CASSSGGIDTQYF.

The chain carries TRBV20-1 and TRBJ1-5, with 8 bases fitting TRBD1. Germline CDR1 reads DFQATT; CDR2 reads SNEGSKA (reference sequence). This CDR3 has 16 amino acids. Unmatched junction bases numbered 12, after V lost 3 bases and J lost 5 bases. As DNA, the CDR3 is TGCAGTGCTAGTAGACAGGGGATGGGTCTCGATCAGCCCCAGCATTTT. Its translation: CSASRQGMGLDQPQHF.

The chain joins TRBV7-9 to TRBJ1-5; no definite D call. Trimming removed 2 bases from V and 5 bases from J, with 10 bases in between. Germline CDR1 is SEHNR and CDR2 is FQNEAQ (reference sequence). This CDR3 spans 14 amino acids. The CDR3 spells CASSLRAGDQPQHF. The CDR3 DNA is TGTGCCAGCAGCTTAAGGGCAGGTGATCAGCCCCAGCATTTT.

This clonotype was detected many times. V gene TRBV28 combines with J gene TRBJ1-2; no reliable D call. The V end was cut by 6 bases, the J end by 4 bases, with 9 bases between. The CDR3 extends over 12 amino acids. The germline gives CDR1 MDHEN, CDR2 SYDVKM. The CDR3 loop reads CASSNSIYGYTF. CDR3 DNA sequence: TGTGCCAGCAGCAATTCTATCTATGGCTACACCTTC.

The chain uses TRBV20-1 and TRBJ1-6, with TRBD1 matching 10 bases. CDR3 size: 20 residues. CDR1 and CDR2 from the germline V gene are DFQATT and SNEGSKA (reference sequence). V gave up 6 bases and J gave up 0 bases; unmatched junction bases: 17. CDR3 DNA sequence: TGCAGTGCAAAGCTAGCCGGGACAGGGGTCGCTTACTCCTATAATTCACCCCTCCACTTT. Translating gives CSAKLAGTGVAYSYNSPLHF.

The chain combines TRBV4-3 with TRBJ2-3; a weak D match, TRBD1 (5 bases). The germline V gene has CDR1 LGHNA and CDR2 YSLEER. The V end lost 0 bases, the J end lost 7 bases, and 23 bases lay between the germline ends. The CDR3 spans 18 residues. CDR3 sequence (DNA): TGCGCCAGCAGCCAAGATCTTGGTATGGCAGGGATTGGCTATACGCAGTATTTT. Translation: CASSQDLGMAGIGYTQYF.

The chain employs TRBV4-2 and TRBJ2-1; 9 nucleotides line up with TRBD2. V lost 0 bases and J lost 2; bases outside the gene matches: 11. There are 19 residues in the CDR3. Germline V CDR1 and CDR2: LGHNA, YNFKEQ. In DNA form, the CDR3 reads TGTGCCAGCAGCCAAGATGAGGGCCGGCGGGGGGGCGCCTACAATGAGCAGTTCTTC. Its protein product is CASSQDEGRRGGAYNEQFF.

As to this clonotype: A read error may account for a junction end that differs from germline. The chain is built from TRBV4-1 and TRBJ1-4; D gene uncertain. Germline CDR1 and CDR2: MGHRA and YSYEKL. The CDR3 covers 16 residues. The CDR3 sequence is CASSPRWSGKNEKLFF. The CDR3 DNA follows: TGTGCCAGCAGTCCAAGATGGTCGGGGAAAAATGAAAAACTGTTTTTT.

This clonotype was picked up a small number of times. J is TRBJ1-5 and V is TRBV7-6, with D possibly matching TRBD1 (5 bases). The V end lost 0 bases, the J end lost 4 bases, and 13 bases lay between the germline ends. In germline, CDR1 is SGHVS, CDR2 FNYEAQ. This CDR3 is built from 16 residues. The CDR3 spells CASSLASREGNQPQHF. The CDR3 coding sequence is TGTGCCAGCAGCTTAGCTTCCAGGGAAGGGAATCAGCCCCAGCATTTT.

In this sample, this clonotype turned up many times. The rearrangement joins TRBV7-2 to TRBJ2-3; D is ambiguous. V was shortened by 0 bases and J by 6 bases, with 7 bases between the two germline ends. The CDR3 runs 13 residues. From germline, CDR1 is SGHTA and CDR2 FQGNSA. CDR3 sequence: CASSLALGDTQYF. The CDR3 coding sequence is TGTGCCAGCAGCTTAGCATTGGGGGATACGCAGTATTTT.

This clonotype was observed a handful of times. The chain links TRBV7-9 to TRBJ2-3; 12 bases are shared with TRBD2. This CDR3 comprises 16 residues. With 5 bases clipped from V and 5 bases from J, the junction kept 8 bases outside the gene matches. The germline V gene encodes CDR1 SEHNR and CDR2 FQNEAQ (reference sequence). The CDR3 coding sequence is TGTGCCAGCAGCAAACTCGGGACTAGCGGGCTAGATACGCAGTATTTT. Translated: CASSKLGTSGLDTQYF.

The chain combines TRBV4-3 with TRBJ2-4; D gene ambiguous. V lost 4 bases to trimming and J lost 0 bases, with 16 bases between them. Germline lookup yields CDR1 LGHNA and CDR2 YSLEER. The CDR3 runs 17 residues. CDR3 DNA sequence: TGCGCCAGCAGCCGGCTGGGTGCACGAAGAGCCAAAAACATTCAGTACTTC. Encoded protein: CASSRLGARRAKNIQYF.

This clonotype has only a few counts. The chain recombines TRBV20-1 with TRBJ2-5; 12 nucleotides match TRBD2. CDR3 size: 17 residues. With 5 bases clipped from V and 1 base from J, the junction kept 11 bases outside the gene matches. CDR1 DFQATT and CDR2 SNEGSKA come from the germline V gene (reference sequence). The CDR3 sequence is CSAAPRLAGALQETQYF. CDR3 sequence (DNA): TGCAGTGCTGCCCCCCGACTAGCGGGGGCACTCCAAGAGACCCAGTACTTC.

This clonotype was recorded at least ten times. The chain is built from TRBV6-1 and TRBJ1-5; TRBD1 agrees at 7 bases. Looked up from germline, CDR1 is MNHNS and CDR2 is SASEGT. The CDR3 totals 14 residues. After removal of 7 bases from V and 7 bases from J, the junction contained 10 bases not matched to a gene. CDR3 region: CASIRTGLGQPQHF. Written as DNA, the CDR3 is TGTGCCAGCATAAGGACAGGCCTCGGGCAGCCCCAGCATTTT.

This clonotype was counted between two and nine times. The chain employs TRBV12-3 or TRBV12-4 and TRBJ1-1, with D unresolved. V was clipped by 6 bases and J by 3 bases, with 5 bases between them. The CDR3 contains 11 residues. The CDR3 bases are TGTGCCAGCAGGAAGTACACTGAAGCTTTCTTT. It codes for CASRKYTEAFF.

This clonotype was seen ten or more times. The chain recombines TRBV5-1 with TRBJ1-2; 7 nucleotides match TRBD1. After removal of 3 bases from V and 4 bases from J, the junction contained 3 bases not matched to a gene. Germline V gene sequence: CDR1 SGHRS, CDR2 YFSETQ. The CDR3 has 13 amino acids. The CDR3 coding sequence is TGCGCCAGCAGCTCCGGACAGGTCTATGGCTACACCTTC. Its protein is CASSSGQVYGYTF.

This chain links TRBV20-1 with TRBJ2-1; 7 nucleotides agree with TRBD1. This CDR3 contains 16 residues. Germline V gene lookup returns CDR1 DFQATT and CDR2 SNEGSKA (reference sequence). With 1 base clipped from V and 2 bases from J, the junction kept 8 bases outside the gene matches. The CDR3 sequence: CSARVSGGDPYNEQFF. As DNA, the CDR3 is TGCAGTGCTAGAGTATCAGGGGGAGATCCCTACAATGAGCAGTTCTTC.

This clonotype has more than one count but fewer than ten. V is TRBV27 and J is TRBJ2-2; D possibly matches TRBD1 or TRBD2 (7 bases each). The CDR3 has 17 amino acids. The V gene lost 6 bases and the J gene lost 5 bases, with 22 bases spanning the gap. Germline values: CDR1 MNHEY, CDR2 SMNVEV (reference sequence). CDR3 residues: CASSQFRQGGRTGELFF. Here the CDR3 DNA reads TGTGCCAGCAGCCAATTCCGACAGGGAGGGAGGACCGGGGAGCTGTTTTTT.

This clonotype was counted ten times or more. The J gene is TRBJ1-1, the V gene TRBV28; a possible D gene is TRBD1 (5 bases). This CDR3 is built from 14 residues. Trimming stripped 3 bases from V and 1 base from J, with 9 bases between. Germline CDR1 and CDR2: MDHEN and SYDVKM. In nucleotides, the CDR3 is TGTGCCAGCAGTTTTCTAGGGGAGAACACTGAAGCTTTCTTT. It encodes CASSFLGENTEAFF.

Comment on this clonotype: A read error may account for a junction end that differs from germline. CDR3 DNA sequence: TGTGCCAGCAGTCCCGGACAGGGGGCAAGGGATACGCGGTATTTT. Translating gives CASSPGQGARDTRYF. The rearrangement uses TRBV28 and TRBJ2-3, with 11 bases lining up with TRBD1. The CDR3 has 15 amino acids. Germline loops: CDR1 MDHEN, CDR2 SYDVKM.

The chain couples TRBV2 to TRBJ2-2, with D possibly matching TRBD2 (5 bases). The CDR3 runs 16 residues. Per the germline V gene, CDR1 is SNHLY and CDR2 is FYNNEI. V was shortened by 4 bases and J by 4 bases, with 16 bases between the two germline ends. This CDR3 is CASSGQGRPATGELFF. CDR3 DNA sequence: TGTGCCAGCAGTGGCCAAGGGAGACCCGCCACCGGGGAGCTGTTTTTT.

This clonotype has ten or more counts. The chain couples TRBV10-3 to TRBJ2-5; D is perhaps TRBD2 (6 bases). The CDR3 runs 14 residues. V was shortened by 3 bases and J by 2 bases, with 10 bases between the two germline ends. In germline, CDR1 is ENHRY, CDR2 SYGVKD. The CDR3 coding sequence is TGTGCCATCAGTGAATCGGGGGTACAAGAGACCCAGTACTTC. Translation: CAISESGVQETQYF.

This clonotype appeared a few times. The V gene is TRBV12-3 or TRBV12-4, the J gene TRBJ2-2; D is undetermined. V was shortened by 1 base and J by 1 base, with 7 bases between the two germline ends. CDR3 length: 15 amino acids. CDR3 loop: CASSLEEKNTGELFF. CDR3 DNA: TGTGCCAGCAGTTTAGAGGAGAAGAACACCGGGGAGCTGTTTTTT.

The table lists this clonotype with many counts. CDR3 DNA sequence: TGTGCCAGCAGCGTTGACGGCGGACGGATTTTCAATGAGCAGTTCTTC. As protein: CASSVDGGRIFNEQFF. The rearrangement joins TRBV7-2 to TRBJ2-1; D unresolved. The CDR3 loop spans 16 amino acids. CDR1 and CDR2 from the germline V gene are SGHTA and FQGNSA. Trimming pared 5 bases from V and 6 bases from J, leaving 20 bases between. Looking up the rest from reference TRBV7-2 and TRBJ2-1 gives the full variable domain: GAGVSQSPSNKVTEKGKDVELRCDPISGHTALYWYRQSLGQGLEFLIYFQGNSAPDKSGLPSDRFSAERTGGSVSTLTIQRTQQEDSAVYLCASSVDGGRIFNEQFFGPGTRLTVL.

As DNA, the CDR3 is TGCAGTGCTAGGCGGGGACAGCAAAACACTGAAGCTTTCTTT. It yields the protein CSARRGQQNTEAFF. This chain connects TRBV20-1 to TRBJ1-1; 7 bases are a match to TRBD1. In germline, CDR1 is DFQATT, CDR2 SNEGSKA (reference sequence). V dropped 3 bases and J dropped 2; count of bases not matched to a gene: 6. The CDR3 runs 14 residues.

This clonotype was detected ten times or more. The chain couples TRBV12-3 or TRBV12-4 to TRBJ2-2, with 7 positions matching TRBD1. The CDR3 runs 15 residues. V was clipped by 5 bases and J by 4 bases; unmatched bases: 7. The CDR3, as DNA: TGTGCCAGCAGTAAGGGACAGCGAAGCACCGGGGAGCTGTTTTTT. Translated, it gives CASSKGQRSTGELFF.

The chain employs TRBV20-1 and TRBJ2-5, with TRBD2 identical over 11 bases. CDR1 and CDR2 from the germline V gene are DFQATT and SNEGSKA (reference sequence). The CDR3 covers 16 residues. After removal of 1 base from V and 0 bases from J, the junction contained 4 bases not matched to a gene. The CDR3 region is CSARGYSGGDQETQYF. The CDR3 bases are TGCAGTGCTAGAGGGTATAGCGGGGGGGACCAAGAGACCCAGTACTTC.